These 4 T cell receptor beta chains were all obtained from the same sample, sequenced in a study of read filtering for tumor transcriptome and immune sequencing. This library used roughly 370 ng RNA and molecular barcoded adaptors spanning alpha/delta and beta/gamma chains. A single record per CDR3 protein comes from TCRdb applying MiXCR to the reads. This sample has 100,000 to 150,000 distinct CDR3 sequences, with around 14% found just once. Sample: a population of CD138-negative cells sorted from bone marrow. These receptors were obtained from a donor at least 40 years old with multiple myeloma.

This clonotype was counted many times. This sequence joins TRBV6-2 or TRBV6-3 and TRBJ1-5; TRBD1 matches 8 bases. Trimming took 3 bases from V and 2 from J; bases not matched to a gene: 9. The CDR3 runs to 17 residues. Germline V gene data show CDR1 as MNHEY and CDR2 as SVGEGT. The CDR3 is CASSYLRGQGGNQPQHF. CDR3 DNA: TGTGCCAGCAGTTATTTACGCGGACAGGGCGGCAATCAGCCCCAGCATTTT.

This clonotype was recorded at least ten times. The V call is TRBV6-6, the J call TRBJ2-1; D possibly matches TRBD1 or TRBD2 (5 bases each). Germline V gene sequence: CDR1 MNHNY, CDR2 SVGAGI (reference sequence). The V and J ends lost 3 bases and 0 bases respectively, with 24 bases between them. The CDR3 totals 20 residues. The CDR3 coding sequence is TGTGCCAGCAGTTATTCTCATACCGGGACCTCCACAGACTCCTACAATGAGCAGTTCTTC. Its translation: CASSYSHTGTSTDSYNEQFF.

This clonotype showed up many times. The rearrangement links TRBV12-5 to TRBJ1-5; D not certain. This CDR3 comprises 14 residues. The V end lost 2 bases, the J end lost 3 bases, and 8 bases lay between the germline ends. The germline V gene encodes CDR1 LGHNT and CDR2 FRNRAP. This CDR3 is CASGLSIDNQPQHF. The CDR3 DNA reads TGTGCTAGTGGTTTGTCAATCGACAATCAGCCCCAGCATTTT.

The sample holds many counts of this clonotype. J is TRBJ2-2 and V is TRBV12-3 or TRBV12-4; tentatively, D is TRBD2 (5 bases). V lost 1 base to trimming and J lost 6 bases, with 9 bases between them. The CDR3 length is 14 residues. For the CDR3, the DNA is TGTGCCAGCAGTTTAGGGCTGGAGGCCGGGGAGCTGTTTTTT. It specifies CASSLGLEAGELFF.